The source of this T cell receptor (beta chain) is a study of cytomegalovirus exposure and HLA in healthy donors. The length of the CDR3 is 16 residues. In germline, CDR1 is MGHRA, CDR2 YSYEKL. V dropped 2 bases and J dropped 0; count of bases not matched to a gene: 6. Assay used: immunoSEQ multiplex PCR; TCRdb lists only in-frame clones, some missing. The table has more than 200,000 clones, less than 90% seen once. The genes are TRBV4-1 and TRBJ1-2; 7 bases are shared with TRBD1. Sequenced sample: PBMCs. The receptor comes from a man between 18 and 29 years old in good health and CMV-seropositive. DNA of the CDR3: TGCGCCAGCAGCCAAAGGACAGGATTAGCTAACTATGGCTACACCTTC. Protein product: CASSQRTGLANYGYTF.